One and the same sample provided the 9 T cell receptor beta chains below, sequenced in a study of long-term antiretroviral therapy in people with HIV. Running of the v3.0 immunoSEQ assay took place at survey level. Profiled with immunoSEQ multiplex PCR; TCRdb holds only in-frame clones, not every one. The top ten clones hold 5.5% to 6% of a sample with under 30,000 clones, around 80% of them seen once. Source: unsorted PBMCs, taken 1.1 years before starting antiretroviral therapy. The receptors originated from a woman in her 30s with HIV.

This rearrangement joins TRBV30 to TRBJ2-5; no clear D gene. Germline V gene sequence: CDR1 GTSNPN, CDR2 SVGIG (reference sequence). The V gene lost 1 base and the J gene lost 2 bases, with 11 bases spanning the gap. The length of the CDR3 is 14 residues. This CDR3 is CAWSAPVVQETQYF. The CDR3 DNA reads TGTGCCTGGAGTGCGCCAGTTGTTCAAGAGACCCAGTACTTC.

CDR3 DNA: TGTGCCAGCAGCGTAGCGGAGGGGTCAGGAAACACCATATATTTT. Amino acid sequence: CASSVAEGSGNTIYF. V usage is TRBV9 and J usage is TRBJ1-3; perhaps TRBD1 as D (5 bases). The germline CDR1 and CDR2 sequences are SGDLS and YYNGEE. V shed 0 bases and J shed 4 bases, with 11 bases lying between them. The CDR3 covers 15 residues. Complete variable domain (other parts from reference TRBV9 and TRBJ1-3): DSGVTQTPKHLITATGQRVTLRCSPRSGDLSVYWYQQSLDQGLQFLIQYYNGEERAKGNILERFSAQQFPDLHSELNLSSLELGDSALYFCASSVAEGSGNTIYFGEGSWLTVV.

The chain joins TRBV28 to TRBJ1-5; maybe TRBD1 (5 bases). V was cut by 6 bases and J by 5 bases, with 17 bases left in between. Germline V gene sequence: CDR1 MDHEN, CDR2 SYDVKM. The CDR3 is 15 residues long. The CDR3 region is CASRPGTDGYQPQHF. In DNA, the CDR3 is TGTGCCAGCAGACCGGGGACCGACGGTTATCAGCCCCAGCATTTT. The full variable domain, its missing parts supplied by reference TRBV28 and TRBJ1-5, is DVKVTQSSRYLVKRTGEKVFLECVQDMDHENMFWYRQDPGLGLRLIYFSYDVKMKEKGDIPEGYSVSREKKERFSLILESASTNQTSMYLCASRPGTDGYQPQHFGDGTRLSIL.

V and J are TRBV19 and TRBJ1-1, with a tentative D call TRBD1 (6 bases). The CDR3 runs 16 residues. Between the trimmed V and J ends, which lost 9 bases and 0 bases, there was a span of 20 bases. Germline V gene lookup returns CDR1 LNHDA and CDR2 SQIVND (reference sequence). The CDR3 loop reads CASRQGWLLMNTEAFF. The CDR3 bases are TGTGCCAGCCGCCAGGGGTGGCTCCTCATGAACACTGAAGCTTTCTTT. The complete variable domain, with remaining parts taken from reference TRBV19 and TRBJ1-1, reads DGGITQSPKYLFRKEGQNVTLSCEQNLNHDAMYWYRQDPGQGLRLIYYSQIVNDFQKGDIAEGYSVSREKKESFPLTVTSAQKNPTAFYLCASRQGWLLMNTEAFFGQGTRLTVV.

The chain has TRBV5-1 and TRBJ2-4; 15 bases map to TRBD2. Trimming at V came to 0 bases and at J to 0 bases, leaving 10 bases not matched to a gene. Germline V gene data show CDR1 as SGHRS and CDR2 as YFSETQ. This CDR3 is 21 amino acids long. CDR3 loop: CASSLGPGLAGGYLAKNIQYF. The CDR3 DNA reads TGCGCCAGCAGCTTGGGGCCGGGACTAGCGGGGGGCTATCTAGCCAAAAACATTCAGTACTTC. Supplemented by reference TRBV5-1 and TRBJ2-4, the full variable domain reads KAGVTQTPRYLIKTRGQQVTLSCSPISGHRSVSWYQQTPGQGLQFLFEYFSETQRNKGNFPGRFSGRQFSNSRSEMNVSTLELGDSALYLCASSLGPGLAGGYLAKNIQYFGAGTRLSVL.

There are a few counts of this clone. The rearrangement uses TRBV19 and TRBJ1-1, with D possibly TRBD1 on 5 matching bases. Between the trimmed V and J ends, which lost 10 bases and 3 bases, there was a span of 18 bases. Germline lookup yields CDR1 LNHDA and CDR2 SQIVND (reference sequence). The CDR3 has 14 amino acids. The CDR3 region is CATKEGRVDTEAFF. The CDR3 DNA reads TGTGCCACCAAAGAGGGCAGGGTCGACACTGAAGCTTTCTTT. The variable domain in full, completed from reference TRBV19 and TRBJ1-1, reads DGGITQSPKYLFRKEGQNVTLSCEQNLNHDAMYWYRQDPGQGLRLIYYSQIVNDFQKGDIAEGYSVSREKKESFPLTVTSAQKNPTAFYLCATKEGRVDTEAFFGQGTRLTVV.

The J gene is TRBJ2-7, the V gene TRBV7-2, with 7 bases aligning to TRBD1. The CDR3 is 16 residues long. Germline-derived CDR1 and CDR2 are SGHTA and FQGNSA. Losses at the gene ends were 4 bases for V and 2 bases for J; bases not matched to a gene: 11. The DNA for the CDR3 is TGTGCCAGCAGCTCCCTAAACCGGGACAGTGCCTACGAGCAGTACTTC. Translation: CASSSLNRDSAYEQYF.

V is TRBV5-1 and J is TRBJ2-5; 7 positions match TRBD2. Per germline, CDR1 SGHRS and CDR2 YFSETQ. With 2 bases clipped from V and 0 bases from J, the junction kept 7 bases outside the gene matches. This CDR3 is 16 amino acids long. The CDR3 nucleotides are TGCGCCAGCAGCTTTTATACGGGACTAAACCAAGAGACCCAGTACTTC. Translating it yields CASSFYTGLNQETQYF.

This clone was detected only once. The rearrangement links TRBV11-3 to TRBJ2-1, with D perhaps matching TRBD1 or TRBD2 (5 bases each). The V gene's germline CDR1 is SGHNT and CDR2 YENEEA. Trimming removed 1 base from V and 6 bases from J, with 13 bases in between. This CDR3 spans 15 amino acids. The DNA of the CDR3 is TGTGCCAGCAGCTTAGCTGGGACCAACCTCAATGAGCAGTTCTTC. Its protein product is CASSLAGTNLNEQFF.